This T cell receptor beta chain was retrieved from a study of CD8 T cells in ankylosing spondylitis. Regarding the study as a whole: Relatively rare in peripheral blood, disease-linked clones were also CD8+.

Germline CDR1 is SGHTA and CDR2 is FQGNSA. V gave up 8 bases and J gave up 8 bases; unmatched junction bases: 12. This CDR3 is built from 15 residues. Regarding this clonotype: The antigen remains undetermined.

In TCRdb, the 5' RACE reads were re-called with MiXCR into one record per CDR3 protein. The sample has 150,000 to 200,000 distinct CDR3 sequences; 9.5% to 13% are singletons. The rearrangement links TRBV7-2 to TRBJ2-2; TRBD1 matches at 9 bases. Sequenced material: blood, either unsorted or a sorted T cell fraction (not recorded which). This sequence was found in a male donor with ankylosing spondylitis or in good health (not recorded which). Here the CDR3 DNA reads TGTGCCAGCTGTCAGGACAGGGGAATTATTGGGGAGCTGTTTTTT. Amino acid sequence: CASCQDRGIIGELFF.